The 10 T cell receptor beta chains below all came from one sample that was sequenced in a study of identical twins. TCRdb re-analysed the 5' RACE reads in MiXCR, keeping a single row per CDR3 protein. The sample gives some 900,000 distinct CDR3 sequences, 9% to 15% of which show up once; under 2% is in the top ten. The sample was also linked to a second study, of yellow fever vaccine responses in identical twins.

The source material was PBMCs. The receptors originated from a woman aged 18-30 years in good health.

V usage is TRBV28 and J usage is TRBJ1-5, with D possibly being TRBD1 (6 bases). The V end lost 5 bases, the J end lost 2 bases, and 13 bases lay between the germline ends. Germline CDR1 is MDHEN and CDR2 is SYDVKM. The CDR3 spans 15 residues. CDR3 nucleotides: TGTGCCAGCAGTACAAATGCAGGGGGCAATCAGCCCCAGCATTTT. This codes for CASSTNAGGNQPQHF.

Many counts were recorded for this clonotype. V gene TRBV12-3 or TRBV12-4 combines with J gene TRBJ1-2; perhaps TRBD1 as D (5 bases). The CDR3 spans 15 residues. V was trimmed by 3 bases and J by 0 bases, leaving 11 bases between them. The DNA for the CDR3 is TGTGCCAGCAGTTTGGGGCAGCAGGCTAACTATGGCTACACCTTC. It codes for CASSLGQQANYGYTF.

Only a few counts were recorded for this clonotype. This CDR3 is CASSQGPGMNTEAFF. The CDR3 nucleotides are TGCGCCAGCAGCCAAGGTCCAGGGATGAACACTGAAGCTTTCTTT. J is TRBJ1-1 and V is TRBV4-1; D might be TRBD1 (5 bases). V shed 1 base and J shed 0 bases, with 9 bases lying between them. This CDR3 is 15 amino acids long. Germline CDR1 MGHRA, CDR2 YSYEKL.

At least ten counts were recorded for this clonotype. The CDR3 is CASSIPPGQVTDTQYF. The CDR3 bases are TGCGCCAGCAGCATACCACCGGGACAGGTCACAGATACGCAGTATTTT. The V call is TRBV4-1, the J call TRBJ2-3, with 8 bases matching TRBD1. CDR1 and CDR2 from the germline V gene are MGHRA and YSYEKL. Trimming cost V 5 bases and J 2 bases; bases outside gene matches: 9. CDR3 length equals 16 residues.

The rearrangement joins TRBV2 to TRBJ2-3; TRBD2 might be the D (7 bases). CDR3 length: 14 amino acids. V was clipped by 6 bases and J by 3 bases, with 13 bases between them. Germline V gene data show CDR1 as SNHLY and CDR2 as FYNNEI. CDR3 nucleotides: TGTGCCAGCAGAAGGGGGAGGGAGACAGATACGCAGTATTTT. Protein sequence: CASRRGRETDTQYF.

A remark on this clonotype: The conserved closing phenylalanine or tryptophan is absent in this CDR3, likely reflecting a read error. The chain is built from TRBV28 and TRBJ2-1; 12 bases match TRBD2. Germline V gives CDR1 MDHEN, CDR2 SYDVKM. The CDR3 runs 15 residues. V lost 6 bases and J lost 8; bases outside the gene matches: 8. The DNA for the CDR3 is TGTGCCAGCAGGACTAGCGGGAGCTCAGGCGATGAGCAGTTCTAC. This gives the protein CASRTSGSSGDEQFY.

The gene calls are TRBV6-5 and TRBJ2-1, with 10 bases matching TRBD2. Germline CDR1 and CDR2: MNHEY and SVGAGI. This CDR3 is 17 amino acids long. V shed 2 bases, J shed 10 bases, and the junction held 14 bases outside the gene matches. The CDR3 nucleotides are TGTGCCAGCAGTTACCCAGAGACCGGGACTAGCGCCGCCGAGCAGTTCTTC. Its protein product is CASSYPETGTSAAEQFF.

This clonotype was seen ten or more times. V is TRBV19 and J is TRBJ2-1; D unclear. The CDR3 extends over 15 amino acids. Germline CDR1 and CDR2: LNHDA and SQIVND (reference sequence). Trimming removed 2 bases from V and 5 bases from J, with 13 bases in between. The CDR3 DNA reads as TGTGCCAGTAGTATATGGGGTTTGGGGAACAATGAGCAGTTCTTC. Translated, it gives CASSIWGLGNNEQFF.

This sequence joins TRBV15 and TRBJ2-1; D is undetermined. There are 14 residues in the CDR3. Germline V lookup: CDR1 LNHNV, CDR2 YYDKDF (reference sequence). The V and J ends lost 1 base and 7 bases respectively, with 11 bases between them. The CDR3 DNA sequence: TGTGCCACCAGCAGAGTAGGAGCATGGAATGAGCAGTTCTTC. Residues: CATSRVGAWNEQFF.

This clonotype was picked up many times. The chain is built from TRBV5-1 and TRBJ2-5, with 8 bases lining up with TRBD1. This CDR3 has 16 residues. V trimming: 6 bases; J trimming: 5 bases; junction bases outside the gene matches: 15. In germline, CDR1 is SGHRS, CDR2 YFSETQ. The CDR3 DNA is TGCGCCAGCACCAGCTTAGGATCGGACAGGGTGGAGACCCAGTACTTC. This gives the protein CASTSLGSDRVETQYF.